The 21 T cell receptor beta chains in this list originate from one sample, sequenced in a study of control samples from healthy donors and cancer patients. Sequencing used immunoSEQ multiplex PCR; TCRdb keeps in-frame clones, though not all of them. The sample shows around 85,000 clones, around 94% of them seen only once. The sample consisted of blood. The receptors originated from a woman aged 18-30 years in good health.

This chain links TRBV28 with TRBJ2-5; D call uncertain. CDR1 and CDR2 (germline): MDHEN, SYDVKM. Trimming took off 7 bases at V and 5 bases at J, with 11 bases between the two ends. The CDR3 is 12 residues long. CDR3 DNA: TGTGCCAGCATTCAACCGCCGGAGACCCAGTACTTC. The encoded protein is CASIQPPETQYF.

The chain links TRBV3-1 (or the pseudogene TRBV3-2) to TRBJ1-5, with D unclear. Germline CDR1 and CDR2: LGHDT and YNNKEL (reference sequence). Trimming removed 2 bases from V and 4 bases from J, with 6 bases in between. CDR3 size: 13 residues. CDR3 in amino acids: CASSQLGNQPQHF. In nucleotides, the CDR3 is TGTGCCAGCAGCCAATTGGGAAATCAGCCCCAGCATTTT.

The chain uses TRBV4-1 and TRBJ2-1, with D perhaps TRBD2 (5 bases). V lost 1 base and J lost 7, with 8 bases in between. Germline CDR1 reads MGHRA; CDR2 reads YSYEKL. The CDR3 sequence is 13 residues long. The CDR3 sequence is CASSQVRGNEQFF. In DNA form, the CDR3 reads TGCGCCAGCAGCCAAGTACGGGGTAATGAGCAGTTCTTC.

The rearrangement uses TRBV28 and TRBJ1-2; 9 nucleotides agree with TRBD1. V lost 5 bases, J lost 4 bases, and 11 bases stayed unmatched. The germline V gene encodes CDR1 MDHEN and CDR2 SYDVKM. There are 16 residues in the CDR3. The CDR3 sequence is CASSPPGDRVIYGYTF. The CDR3 bases are TGTGCCAGCAGTCCCCCCGGGGACAGGGTTATCTATGGCTACACCTTC.

The chain uses TRBV28 and TRBJ1-5; D not certain. Per the germline V gene, CDR1 is MDHEN and CDR2 is SYDVKM. This CDR3 region has 14 residues. The ends were cut back, 1 base at V and 6 bases at J, with 10 bases in the middle. In DNA, the CDR3 is TGTGCCAGCAGTTTATCGGGAGGGTTTCAGCCCCAGCATTTT. This encodes CASSLSGGFQPQHF.

The chain uses TRBV28 and TRBJ2-1; unclear D gene. V lost 6 bases to trimming and J lost 7 bases, with 10 bases between them. This CDR3 contains 12 residues. In germline, CDR1 is MDHEN, CDR2 SYDVKM. The CDR3: CASRSRQNEQFF. CDR3 nucleotides: TGTGCCAGCAGATCCCGGCAAAATGAGCAGTTCTTC.

This chain connects TRBV25-1 to TRBJ1-6; 8 bases are shared with TRBD1. CDR1 and CDR2 (germline): MGHDK, SYGVNS. This CDR3 region has 14 residues. V was clipped by 4 bases and J by 10 bases; unmatched bases: 6. The CDR3 here is CASSAGQGSSPLHF. Here the CDR3 DNA reads TGTGCCAGCAGTGCAGGACAGGGTTCCTCACCCCTCCACTTT.

The CDR3 DNA reads as TGTGCCAGCAGCTTGATGACTAGCGGGGTCACCTACAATGAGCAGTTCTTC. Translated: CASSLMTSGVTYNEQFF. The rearrangement joins TRBV5-6 to TRBJ2-1; 11 nucleotides match TRBD2. Germline V gene lookup returns CDR1 SGHDT and CDR2 YYEEEE. V dropped 1 base and J dropped 2; count of bases not matched to a gene: 5. The CDR3 totals 17 residues.

The V and J genes are TRBV27 and TRBJ2-7; D is perhaps TRBD1 (5 bases). Trimming left V 0 bases short and J 6 bases short, with 9 bases between. CDR1 is MNHEY and CDR2 is SMNVEV in the germline V gene (reference sequence). The CDR3 totals 13 residues. The CDR3 reads CASSLSAGREQYF. For the CDR3, the DNA is TGTGCCAGCAGTTTATCGGCAGGGCGCGAGCAGTACTTC.

In its sample, this clone was seen once. V gene TRBV7-3 combines with J gene TRBJ2-2; D may be TRBD1 or TRBD2 (5 bases each). The CDR3 loop spans 13 amino acids. The ends were cut back, 5 bases at V and 7 bases at J, with 11 bases in the middle. The germline V gene has CDR1 SGHTA and CDR2 FQGTGA. The CDR3 coding sequence is TGTGCCAGCAGCCCCCTTGGGGGCGGGGAGCTGTTTTTT. Protein: CASSPLGGGELFF.

The J gene is TRBJ2-5, the V gene TRBV5-5; D is perhaps TRBD1 or TRBD2 (5 bases each). Trimming cost V 4 bases and J 2 bases, with 12 bases left between them. CDR1 SGHKS and CDR2 YYEKEE come from the germline V gene (reference sequence). This CDR3 region has 14 residues. The CDR3 coding sequence is TGTGCCAGCAGCGAGGGGACCAAACAAGAGACCCAGTACTTC. Protein product: CASSEGTKQETQYF.

The gene calls are TRBV7-9 and TRBJ1-4; 8 nucleotides align to TRBD1. J was trimmed by 3 bases and V by 5 bases; bases with no gene match: 5. This CDR3 is 15 amino acids long. Germline V gene sequence: CDR1 SEHNR, CDR2 FQNEAQ (reference sequence). The CDR3 is CASSQGQGPNEKLFF. The CDR3 nucleotides are TGTGCCAGCAGCCAAGGACAGGGACCTAATGAAAAACTGTTTTTT. The full variable domain, with the rest looked up from reference TRBV7-9 and TRBJ1-4, is DTGVSQNPRHKITKRGQNVTFRCDPISEHNRLYWYRQTLGQGPEFLTYFQNEAQLEKSRLLSDRFSAERPKGSFSTLEIQRTEQGDSAMYLCASSQGQGPNEKLFFGSGTQLSVL.

V is TRBV18 and J is TRBJ1-1; tentatively, D is TRBD1 (6 bases). Trimming cost V 2 bases and J 2 bases, with 9 bases left between them. CDR1 KGHSH and CDR2 LQKENI come from the germline V gene. This CDR3 region has 14 residues. This chain's CDR3 is CASSPVRGNTEAFF. Here the CDR3 DNA reads TGTGCCAGCTCACCAGTCAGGGGTAACACTGAAGCTTTCTTT.

This chain connects TRBV29-1 to TRBJ1-2, with D tentatively TRBD1 (6 bases). There are 12 residues in the CDR3. In germline, CDR1 is SQVTM, CDR2 ANQGSEA. Trimming took 6 bases from V and 5 from J, leaving 13 bases between them. This CDR3 reads CSVRQAGYGYTF. CDR3 DNA: TGCAGCGTAAGACAGGCGGGGTATGGCTACACCTTC. Full variable domain (remainder filled in from reference TRBV29-1 and TRBJ1-2): SAVISQKPSRDICQRGTSLTIQCQVDSQVTMMFWYRQQPGQSLTLIATANQGSEATYESGFVIDKFPISRPNLTFSTLTVSNMSPEDSSIYLCSVRQAGYGYTFGSGTRLTVV.

This clone was observed a single time. This chain joins TRBV10-3 and TRBJ2-7; D is ambiguous. In germline, CDR1 is ENHRY, CDR2 SYGVKD. The CDR3 sequence is 13 residues long. V was shortened by 4 bases and J by 5 bases, with 12 bases between the two germline ends. The CDR3 sequence: CAISGTQRDEQYF. DNA of the CDR3: TGTGCCATCAGTGGGACCCAAAGGGACGAGCAGTACTTC.

J is TRBJ2-7 and V is TRBV19; 8 bases match TRBD1. This CDR3 is 18 amino acids long. Germline values: CDR1 LNHDA, CDR2 SQIVND (reference sequence). V lost 6 bases, J lost 3 bases, and 19 bases stayed unmatched. CDR3 DNA: TGTGCCAGTAGCGTGGGGTTGCCCCGGGACAGGCTAATCTACGAGCAGTACTTC. Its translation: CASSVGLPRDRLIYEQYF.

This chain connects TRBV27 to TRBJ2-1, with 13 bases fitting TRBD2. The CDR3 runs 15 residues. V lost 5 bases and J lost 7; bases outside the gene matches: 5. From germline, CDR1 is MNHEY and CDR2 SMNVEV (reference sequence). The CDR3 is CASSEGLAGINEQFF. CDR3 in DNA: TGTGCCAGCAGTGAGGGACTAGCGGGAATAAATGAGCAGTTCTTC.

The chain couples TRBV11-2 to TRBJ2-1, with a weak D call TRBD2 (7 bases). Germline-derived CDR1 and CDR2 are SGHAT and FQNNGV. The CDR3 totals 15 residues. V lost 0 bases to trimming and J lost 6 bases, with 12 bases between them. The CDR3 coding sequence is TGTGCCAGCAGCTTAGACGCGGGGGCTTCCAATGAGCAGTTCTTC. Its translation is CASSLDAGASNEQFF.

This chain joins TRBV5-4 and TRBJ2-2, with D perhaps assigned TRBD1 or TRBD2 (5 bases each). CDR3 size: 17 residues. V gave up 4 bases and J gave up 5 bases, with 21 bases separating them. Germline CDR1 and CDR2: SGHNT and YYREEE (reference sequence). The CDR3 is CASSQAHVRGGTGELFF. In DNA form, the CDR3 reads TGTGCCAGCAGCCAAGCCCACGTGAGGGGTGGGACCGGGGAGCTGTTTTTT.

This chain joins TRBV4-1 and TRBJ1-2, with TRBD1 matching over 8 bases. V shed 6 bases and J 5 bases; nucleotides not matched to a gene: 8. The CDR3 loop spans 14 amino acids. From germline, CDR1 is MGHRA and CDR2 YSYEKL. DNA for the CDR3: TGCGCCAGCAGAATCCCAGGGGGCTCTTATGGCTACACCTTC. It codes for CASRIPGGSYGYTF.

This rearrangement joins TRBV28 to TRBJ1-5; D call uncertain. This CDR3 is 16 amino acids long. V was shortened by 6 bases and J by 4 bases, with 19 bases between the two germline ends. In germline, CDR1 is MDHEN, CDR2 SYDVKM. The CDR3 spells CASRTFGSGENQPQHF. In nucleotides, the CDR3 is TGTGCCAGCAGAACTTTCGGGTCAGGCGAAAATCAGCCCCAGCATTTT.